The 25 T cell receptor beta chains listed next were all sequenced from one sample in a study of T cells in women clearing cervical HPV infection. The repertoire was sequenced with immunoSEQ multiplex PCR; TCRdb's copy has only in-frame clones and lacks some. The sample table includes roughly 20,000 clones. Sample: blood buffy coat. These receptors all stem from a woman aged 18 to 75 with a cervical HPV16 infection that either progressed to CIN3+ or cleared (not recorded which).

On this clone itself: The read falls 3 residues short of the CDR3 end, and the missing part is taken from the germline J gene. This chain joins TRBV2 and TRBJ1-1, with D possibly TRBD1 on 5 matching bases. The V gene lost 3 bases and the J gene lost 4 bases, with 12 bases spanning the gap. From germline, CDR1 is SNHLY and CDR2 FYNNEI. CDR3 length equals 14 residues. CDR3 residues: CASSDRGRGTEAFF. The part of the CDR3 DNA that was read is TGTGCCAGCAGTGATAGGGGAAGGGGCACTGAA.

Turning to this clone: The sequenced fragment ends 3 residues before the CDR3 boundary, so the rest is inferred from the germline J gene. The chain uses TRBV19 and TRBJ1-1, with 9 bases matching TRBD1. After removal of 4 bases from V and 2 bases from J, the junction contained 11 bases not matched to a gene. This CDR3 has 17 amino acids. The germline V gene encodes CDR1 LNHDA and CDR2 SQIVND (reference sequence). The CDR3 bases that were read are TGTGCCAGTAGTAGGTTACGTCGGGACAGGGCCAACACTGAA. Translating it yields CASSRLRRDRANTE. The CDR3 reads in full as CASSRLRRDRANTEAFF.

Worth noting for this clone: The read ends 3 residues early relative to the CDR3; the germline J gene fills the gap. The chain links TRBV7-8 to TRBJ1-5; TRBD1 matches at 7 bases. CDR3 length: 16 amino acids. Trimming at V came to 5 bases and at J to 0 bases, leaving 7 bases not matched to a gene. The germline CDR1 and CDR2 sequences are SGHVS and FQNEAQ. The CDR3 protein is CASSTGTEYSNQPQHF. The CDR3 DNA, read in part, is TGTGCCAGCAGCACAGGGACAGAGTATAGCAATCAGCCC. Filled out from reference TRBV7-8 and TRBJ1-5, the complete variable domain reads GAGVSQSPRYKVAKRGQDVALRCDPISGHVSLFWYQQALGQGPEFLTYFQNEAQLDKSGLPSDRFFAERPEGSVSTLKIQRTQQEDSAVYLCASSTGTEYSNQPQHFGDGTRLSIL.

The CDR3 loop is CASRPRGTGNTIYF. The CDR3 bases that were read are TGTGCCAGCAGACCAAGGGGGACTGGAAACACC. The chain combines TRBV14 with TRBJ1-3; D is perhaps TRBD1 (6 bases). The read halts 3 residues ahead of the CDR3 end, with the missing end drawn from the germline J gene. The V gene's germline CDR1 is SGHDN and CDR2 FVKESK. The CDR3 contains 14 residues. V was shortened by 6 bases and J by 2 bases, with 11 bases between the two germline ends.

Details on this clone: The DNA ends 3 residues before the CDR3 does, and the rest of the CDR3 is filled in from the germline J gene. This chain uses TRBV5-1 with TRBJ1-2, with 8 bases matching TRBD1. The germline CDR1 and CDR2 sequences are SGHRS and YFSETQ. After removal of 0 bases from V and 6 bases from J, the junction contained 7 bases not matched to a gene. CDR3 size: 15 residues. The sequenced CDR3 bases are TGCGCCAGCAGCTTGGTAACAGGGGGTAAGAATGGC. Translated: CASSLVTGGKNG. The CDR3 in its entirety is CASSLVTGGKNGYTF.

Points on this clone: The read falls 3 residues short of the CDR3 end, and the missing part is taken from the germline J gene. The chain carries TRBV6-1 and TRBJ1-2, with D perhaps matching TRBD1 (5 bases). The CDR3 contains 15 residues. From germline, CDR1 is MNHNS and CDR2 SASEGT. CDR3 DNA, as far as it was read: TGTGCCAGCAGTGAAGCGCTTCAGGGCGCGAGAGGC. The encoded protein is CASSEALQGARG. The CDR3 as a whole reads CASSEALQGARGYTF.

Regarding this clone: Read sequence stops 3 residues before the CDR3 end, and the germline J gene provides the missing end. V is TRBV7-9 and J is TRBJ1-1; D unclear. This CDR3 contains 15 residues. Germline CDR1 SEHNR, CDR2 FQNEAQ (reference sequence). Trimming left V 5 bases short and J 1 base short, with 14 bases between. The CDR3 spells CASSKRTAPNTEAFF. CDR3 bases read: TGTGCCAGCAGCAAACGGACTGCGCCGAACACTGAA.

In the case of this clone: The read ends 3 residues early relative to the CDR3; the germline J gene fills the gap. The V call is TRBV13, the J call TRBJ1-1, with 9 nucleotides matching TRBD1. Germline CDR1 is PRHDT and CDR2 is FYEKMQ (reference sequence). After removal of 4 bases from V and 0 bases from J, the junction contained 12 bases not matched to a gene. The CDR3 covers 18 residues. The CDR3: CASSSPRRDRVMNTEAFF. CDR3 DNA, as far as it was read: TGTGCCAGCAGCTCACCCCGCCGGGACAGGGTCATGAACACTGAA.

In regard to this clone: The read ends 3 residues early relative to the CDR3; the germline J gene fills the gap. The chain employs TRBV2 and TRBJ2-5; 10 nucleotides agree with TRBD2. Germline CDR1 SNHLY, CDR2 FYNNEI. The ends lost 4 bases at V and 4 bases at J; junction bases unmatched: 0. This CDR3 spans 13 amino acids. CDR3 DNA, as far as it was read: TGTGCCAGCAGTGCTAGCGGGGGAGAGACC. This encodes CASSASGGET. The complete CDR3 protein is CASSASGGETQYF. The whole variable domain, filled in from reference TRBV2 and TRBJ2-5, reads EPEVTQTPSHQVTQMGQEVILRCVPISNHLYFYWYRQILGQKVEFLVSFYNNEISEKSEIFDDQFSVERPDGSNFTLKIRSTKLEDSAMYFCASSASGGETQYFGPGTRLLVL.

For this clone: From the germline J gene comes the end of the CDR3, since the read stops 3 residues before it. This rearrangement joins TRBV5-5 to TRBJ1-2; 7 positions agree with TRBD1. CDR1 and CDR2 from the germline V gene are SGHKS and YYEKEE (reference sequence). The CDR3 loop spans 13 amino acids. This chain's CDR3 is CASSFDREAGYTF. CDR3 bases read: TGTGCCAGCAGCTTTGACAGGGAAGCGGGC.

Details on this clone: The CDR3 is cut off 3 residues early in the read; its end comes from the germline J gene. The chain has TRBV10-3 and TRBJ2-5, with 8 bases matching TRBD1. V lost 4 bases and J lost 2; bases outside the gene matches: 3. This CDR3 comprises 14 residues. Germline V gene sequence: CDR1 ENHRY, CDR2 SYGVKD. CDR3 DNA (partial): TGTGCCATCAGTGTACGGGACAGGCAAGAGACC. Its protein product is CAISVRDRQET. The CDR3, in full, reads CAISVRDRQETQYF.

Of note for this clone: The read terminates 3 residues ahead of where the CDR3 ends, so the germline J gene completes it. This chain connects TRBV19 to TRBJ1-6, with D perhaps TRBD1 (6 bases). CDR3 size: 13 residues. Germline CDR1 and CDR2: LNHDA and SQIVND (reference sequence). V was shortened by 11 bases and J by 12 bases, with 20 bases between the two germline ends. The part of the CDR3 DNA that was read is TGTGCCGCATGGGCCGCGACAGGTAGACCC. It encodes CAAWAATGRP. The complete CDR3 sequence is CAAWAATGRPLHF. The full variable domain, in which reference TRBV19 and TRBJ1-6 provide the parts outside the CDR3, is DGGITQSPKYLFRKEGQNVTLSCEQNLNHDAMYWYRQDPGQGLRLIYYSQIVNDFQKGDIAEGYSVSREKKESFPLTVTSAQKNPTAFYLCAAWAATGRPLHFGNGTRLTVT.

As regards this clone: The CDR3 end lies 3 residues beyond the end of the read and is filled in from the germline J gene. The chain has TRBV19 and TRBJ2-7; D possibly corresponds to TRBD1 (6 bases). Germline CDR1 is LNHDA and CDR2 is SQIVND (reference sequence). Trimming took 5 bases from V and 3 from J, leaving 11 bases between them. The CDR3 runs 13 residues. The CDR3 reads CASSPPDSYEQYF. CDR3 DNA (partial): TGTGCCAGTAGTCCCCCGGACAGCTACGAG.

Regarding this clone: The read terminates 3 residues before the CDR3 end, so the remaining end is supplied by the germline J gene. This chain links TRBV18 with TRBJ2-3; 14 bases line up with TRBD2. The V and J ends lost 3 bases and 2 bases, in that order; junction bases with no gene match: 13. The CDR3 totals 20 residues. Looked up from germline, CDR1 is KGHSH and CDR2 is LQKENI. CDR3 bases read: TGTGCCAGCTCACCTTCCGGACTAGCGGGGGGCCGGTCACCCACAGATACG. Protein sequence: CASSPSGLAGGRSPTDT. The entire CDR3 reads CASSPSGLAGGRSPTDTQYF.

Notes on this clone: The CDR3 extends 3 residues past the end of the read, so its final part is completed from the germline J gene. The chain joins TRBV19 to TRBJ2-4; 11 bases line up with TRBD1. The germline V gene encodes CDR1 LNHDA and CDR2 SQIVND (reference sequence). This CDR3 is built from 17 residues. The CDR3 sequence: CASSSLGTGGGMEVQYF. CDR3 bases read: TGTGCCAGTAGTAGCCTTGGGACAGGGGGGGGCATGGAGGTT.

Remarks on this clone: The CDR3 end is not reached by the read, which stops 3 residues before it; the germline J gene fills it in. The chain couples TRBV18 to TRBJ1-1, with TRBD1 matching over 8 bases. Germline V CDR1 and CDR2: KGHSH, LQKENI. With V trimmed by 3 bases and J by 3 bases, 6 bases remained unmatched. The CDR3 is made up of 15 amino acids. CDR3 sequence: CASSPQGASYTEAFF. The DNA read from the CDR3 is TGTGCCAGCTCACCCCAGGGGGCGAGCTACACTGAA.

Details on this clone: The read halts 3 residues ahead of the CDR3 end, with the missing end drawn from the germline J gene. The V and J genes are TRBV10-1 and TRBJ2-2, with D unclear. This CDR3 spans 14 amino acids. Trimming removed 3 bases at V and 3 bases at J, with 8 bases between. Germline CDR1 reads WNHNN; CDR2 reads SYGVQD (reference sequence). The part of the CDR3 DNA that was read is TGCGCCAGCAGTGAACATATGGACACCGGGGAG. It encodes CASSEHMDTGE. The entire CDR3 sequence reads CASSEHMDTGELFF.

As for this clone: The sequence runs out 3 residues before the end of the CDR3; the remainder is reconstructed from the germline J gene. The V and J genes are TRBV29-1 and TRBJ1-2; 11 bases are a match to TRBD1. Losses at the gene ends were 4 bases for V and 6 bases for J; bases not matched to a gene: 16. The germline V gene has CDR1 SQVTM and CDR2 ANQGSEA. The CDR3 runs to 17 residues. The CDR3 loop is CSVGGTGGGMAGDGYTF. CDR3 DNA, as far as it was read: TGCAGCGTTGGCGGGACAGGGGGTGGTATGGCTGGGGATGGC.

In regard to this clone: Read sequence stops 3 residues before the CDR3 end, and the germline J gene provides the missing end. The V and J genes are TRBV27 and TRBJ2-1; D unclear. Germline V gene sequence: CDR1 MNHEY, CDR2 SMNVEV (reference sequence). The CDR3 is 14 residues long. V dropped 4 bases and J dropped 0 bases, with 7 bases sitting between them. Partial CDR3 DNA: TGTGCCAGCAGTTCGGGTTTCTCCTACAATGAG. Protein product: CASSSGFSYNE. The CDR3 in full is CASSSGFSYNEQFF.

The CDR3 is CASSEVGQSNQPQHF. CDR3 bases read: TGTGCCAGCAGTGAAGTAGGACAGAGTAATCAGCCC. The chain links TRBV2 to TRBJ1-5; weak D call: TRBD1 (6 bases). The sequence runs out 3 residues before the end of the CDR3; the remainder is reconstructed from the germline J gene. Trimming removed 1 base from V and 4 bases from J, with 11 bases in between. Germline V CDR1 and CDR2: SNHLY, FYNNEI. The CDR3 loop spans 15 amino acids.

Remarks on this clone: The read ends 3 residues shy of where the CDR3 ends; the end is completed using the germline J gene. V gene TRBV7-2 combines with J gene TRBJ1-5, with TRBD1 matching 7 bases. Germline V gene data show CDR1 as SGHTA and CDR2 as FQGNSA. The V and J ends lost 4 bases and 7 bases, in that order; junction bases with no gene match: 10. CDR3 length: 15 amino acids. Incomplete CDR3 DNA: TGTGCCAGCAGCTCACTCCAACAGGGGTTGCAGCCC. Amino acids: CASSSLQQGLQP. The complete CDR3 reads CASSSLQQGLQPQHF.

About this clone itself: Read coverage stops 3 residues before the CDR3 terminus; the germline J gene supplies the remainder. The chain combines TRBV19 with TRBJ1-6; D is possibly TRBD1 (5 bases). Germline CDR1 is LNHDA and CDR2 is SQIVND (reference sequence). This CDR3 spans 17 amino acids. The ends were cut back, 5 bases at V and 12 bases at J, with 26 bases in the middle. The CDR3: CASSPGLRVLPLLPLHF. The sequenced part of the CDR3 DNA is TGTGCCAGTAGTCCCGGCCTCAGGGTGCTACCCCTTTTACCC.

On this clone itself: Read coverage stops 3 residues before the CDR3 terminus; the germline J gene supplies the remainder. V and J are TRBV20-1 and TRBJ2-7; D is perhaps TRBD2 (6 bases). CDR1 is DFQATT and CDR2 is SNEGSKA in the germline V gene (reference sequence). V shed 4 bases and J shed 3 bases, with 13 bases lying between them. This CDR3 is built from 13 residues. CDR3 region: CSATSGLLYEQYF. CDR3 DNA (partial): TGCAGTGCTACCTCGGGACTCCTCTACGAG.

Details on this clone: Read coverage stops 3 residues before the CDR3 terminus; the germline J gene supplies the remainder. The chain employs TRBV4-2 and TRBJ1-4; possible D gene TRBD1, 5 bases. With 4 bases removed from V and 5 bases from J, the gap between germline ends came to 14 bases. The CDR3 has 15 amino acids. From germline, CDR1 is LGHNA and CDR2 YNFKEQ. The CDR3 here is CASSLRGRENEKLFF. CDR3 bases read: TGTGCCAGCAGCCTTAGGGGTCGTGAGAATGAAAAA.

In the case of this clone: The CDR3 is cut off 3 residues early in the read; its end comes from the germline J gene. This chain connects TRBV7-2 to TRBJ2-1, with D uncertain. V lost 0 bases and J 0 bases, leaving 6 bases between the germline ends. The CDR3 consists of 15 residues. Germline V gene data show CDR1 as SGHTA and CDR2 as FQGNSA. This CDR3 reads CASSLALSSYNEQFF. CDR3 DNA, as far as it was read: TGTGCCAGCAGCTTAGCCCTCAGCTCCTACAATGAG. The full variable domain, completed using reference TRBV7-2 and TRBJ2-1, is GAGVSQSPSNKVTEKGKDVELRCDPISGHTALYWYRQSLGQGLEFLIYFQGNSAPDKSGLPSDRFSAERTGGSVSTLTIQRTQQEDSAVYLCASSLALSSYNEQFFGPGTRLTVL.